The 17 T cell receptor beta chains reported below all come from one sample, sequenced in a study of cytomegalovirus exposure and HLA in healthy donors. It was with 60 Vbeta and 13 Jbeta primers that the PCR ran. TCRdb keeps only in-frame clones here, not all; method: immunoSEQ multiplex PCR. The sample lists about 160,000 clones; 82% were seen once. The sample comprised PBMCs. These receptors were obtained from a male donor in good health and CMV-seronegative.

J is TRBJ2-3 and V is TRBV6-4, with 8 nucleotides matching TRBD1. The CDR3 loop spans 15 amino acids. CDR1 and CDR2 from the germline V gene are MRHNA and SNTAGT. Trimming cost V 3 bases and J 4 bases; bases outside gene matches: 6. The CDR3 coding sequence is TGTGCCAGCAGTGAAGCAGGGGGCAGCGCAGATACGCAGTATTTT. Amino acids: CASSEAGGSADTQYF.

A few counts support this clone. The CDR3 here is CASSLRGGNTEAFF. For the CDR3, the DNA is TGTGCCAGCAGCCTACGGGGGGGGAACACTGAAGCTTTCTTT. The chain has TRBV6-5 and TRBJ1-1; D is perhaps TRBD1 (5 bases). This CDR3 contains 14 residues. V was cut by 6 bases and J by 1 base, with 12 bases left in between. The germline V gene encodes CDR1 MNHEY and CDR2 SVGAGI.

The chain couples TRBV19 to TRBJ2-7; tentatively, D is TRBD2 (5 bases). This CDR3 contains 14 residues. Germline V lookup: CDR1 LNHDA, CDR2 SQIVND (reference sequence). Trimming shortened V by 0 bases and J by 3 bases, and 9 bases separated the two germline ends. In DNA form, the CDR3 reads TGTGCCAGTAGTATAGATGGGGAGTTCTACGAGCAGTACTTC. This gives the protein CASSIDGEFYEQYF.

This chain links TRBV7-8 with TRBJ2-7, with 8 bases fitting TRBD1. The CDR3 runs to 15 residues. V lost 4 bases to trimming and J lost 6 bases; unmatched junction nucleotides: 11. Germline lookup yields CDR1 SGHVS and CDR2 FQNEAQ. In DNA form, the CDR3 reads TGTGCCAGCAGCTCCGAGACAGGGGCATTAGGCGAGCAGTACTTC. Translated: CASSSETGALGEQYF.

The chain uses TRBV5-1 and TRBJ1-3; D might be TRBD1 (5 bases). V lost 4 bases to trimming and J lost 0 bases, with 11 bases between them. Germline CDR1 and CDR2: SGHRS and YFSETQ. The CDR3 is 15 residues long. The DNA for the CDR3 is TGCGCCAGCAGCCCCAGGACATTCTCTGGAAACACCATATATTTT. It is translated as CASSPRTFSGNTIYF.

V and J are TRBV9 and TRBJ1-1; the D is unclear. The CDR3 sequence is 14 residues long. Germline-derived CDR1 and CDR2 are SGDLS and YYNGEE. The V end lost 0 bases, the J end lost 1 base, and 7 bases lay between the germline ends. CDR3 residues: CASSVAQKNTEAFF. CDR3 DNA sequence: TGTGCCAGCAGCGTAGCGCAGAAGAACACTGAAGCTTTCTTT.

On this clone itself: One junction end disagrees with the germline gene, perhaps due to a read error. This sequence joins TRBV7-9 and TRBJ2-7; 10 bases match TRBD1. Germline-derived CDR1 and CDR2 are SEHNR and FQNEAQ (reference sequence). This CDR3 is built from 16 residues. The CDR3 bases are TGTTCCAGCAGCTTAGCCCGGACAGGGGGGGCCTACGAGCAGTACTTC. As protein: CSSSLARTGGAYEQYF.

This chain joins TRBV30 and TRBJ2-7; 7 nucleotides agree with TRBD2. CDR3 length: 13 amino acids. The ends lost 2 bases at V and 6 bases at J; junction bases unmatched: 7. The germline CDR1 and CDR2 sequences are GTSNPN and SVGIG (reference sequence). CDR3: CAWSHRLAAEQYF. The DNA of the CDR3 is TGTGCCTGGAGTCATCGACTAGCCGCCGAGCAGTACTTC.

The rearrangement joins TRBV7-8 to TRBJ2-7, with 13 nucleotides matching TRBD2. The J segment lost 0 bases and the V segment lost 3 bases, leaving 2 bases of the junction unmatched. The CDR3 is 16 residues long. Germline assignment: CDR1 SGHVS and CDR2 FQNEAQ. The CDR3, as DNA: TGTGCCAGCAGCTTGGGACTAGCGGGGCTCTCCTACGAGCAGTACTTC. It yields the protein CASSLGLAGLSYEQYF.

The chain has TRBV18 and TRBJ2-5, with D perhaps matching TRBD2 (5 bases). The last part of the DNA fits TRBJ2-7 better; the J call may be wrong. The length of the CDR3 is 16 residues. CDR1 is KGHSH, CDR2 LQKENI, per germline. The CDR3 loop is CASSLGPGAVRYEQYF. The DNA for the CDR3 is TGTGCCAGCTCACTGGGCCCAGGAGCGGTACGGTACGAGCAGTACTTC.

In its sample, this clone was seen a few times. The genes are TRBV15 and TRBJ2-1, with TRBD1 identical over 10 bases. From germline, CDR1 is LNHNV and CDR2 YYDKDF (reference sequence). The trim removed 2 bases at V and 7 bases at J, leaving 8 bases unmatched. The CDR3 contains 16 residues. CDR3 DNA sequence: TGTGCCACCAGCAGACCGGGACAGGGGTTTGTAAATGAGCAGTTCTTC. Translating it yields CATSRPGQGFVNEQFF.

This chain connects TRBV14 to TRBJ2-7; D gene ambiguous. The germline CDR1 and CDR2 sequences are SGHDN and FVKESK. The CDR3 covers 10 residues. Trimming took 4 bases from V and 7 from J, leaving 5 bases between them. Here the CDR3 reads CASSRAEQYF. In nucleotides, the CDR3 is TGTGCCAGCAGCCGGGCAGAGCAGTACTTC.

The rearrangement joins TRBV5-1 to TRBJ1-1, with 9 bases lining up with TRBD1. Germline values: CDR1 SGHRS, CDR2 YFSETQ. Germline trimming cut 4 bases from V and 4 bases from J; bases unmatched to any gene: 8. The CDR3 extends over 15 amino acids. The chain's CDR3 is CASSPRTGDATEAFF. CDR3 nucleotides: TGCGCCAGCAGCCCTCGGACAGGGGATGCCACTGAAGCTTTCTTT. The full variable domain, its missing parts supplied by reference TRBV5-1 and TRBJ1-1, is KAGVTQTPRYLIKTRGQQVTLSCSPISGHRSVSWYQQTPGQGLQFLFEYFSETQRNKGNFPGRFSGRQFSNSRSEMNVSTLELGDSALYLCASSPRTGDATEAFFGQGTRLTVV.

The rearrangement joins TRBV11-3 to TRBJ2-1; a possible D gene is TRBD1 (6 bases). In germline, CDR1 is SGHNT, CDR2 YENEEA. Trimming cost V 5 bases and J 6 bases, with 14 bases left between them. This CDR3 has 14 amino acids. This CDR3 is CASSLRGNSNEQFF. CDR3 coding DNA: TGTGCCAGCAGCCTAAGGGGGAACTCCAATGAGCAGTTCTTC.

CDR3: CASSYQVEGYEQFF. The DNA of the CDR3 is TGTGCCAGCAGTTACCAGGTAGAGGGATATGAGCAGTTCTTC. This chain connects TRBV6-5 to TRBJ2-1; a weak D match, TRBD2 (5 bases). V lost 2 bases and J lost 8, with 13 bases in between. The germline V gene has CDR1 MNHEY and CDR2 SVGAGI. This CDR3 is 14 amino acids long.

This chain links TRBV5-6 with TRBJ2-7; D possibly corresponds to TRBD1 (7 bases). Trimming took 4 bases from V and 6 from J, leaving 14 bases between them. The CDR3 covers 13 residues. Germline loops: CDR1 SGHDT, CDR2 YYEEEE. CDR3 sequence (DNA): TGTGCCAGCAGCCCGACAGGGAGGCCCGAGCAGTACTTC. Its translation is CASSPTGRPEQYF.

The CDR3 region has the DNA TGCAGTGCTAGCAGGGGTGGCTACACCTTC. Amino acid sequence: CSASRGGYTF. V is TRBV20-1 and J is TRBJ1-2, with D maybe TRBD1 (6 bases). Trimming left V 3 bases short and J 7 bases short, with 6 bases between. The CDR3 consists of 10 residues. Germline V gene data show CDR1 as DFQATT and CDR2 as SNEGSKA (reference sequence).